A selection of T cell receptor beta chains follows, all from one sample in a study of cytomegalovirus exposure and HLA in healthy donors. Only in-frame clones appear in the TCRdb table, and some are missing; sequencing was by immunoSEQ multiplex PCR. The table lists roughly 180,000 clones, more than 70% of them singletons. The sequenced sample was PBMCs. These receptors all come from a woman in her fifties or sixties in good health and CMV-seropositive. Both conserved end residues are part of each CDR3.

TRBV10-1,TRBJ2-7,CASSGIPGGEQYF
TRBV2,TRBJ2-7,CASSVRTYEQYF
TRBV7-9,TRBJ2-5,CASSSVGGRLGETQYF
TRBV30,TRBJ2-4,CAWGQSKNIQYF
TRBV5-1,TRBJ1-1,CASSLMTGDMTEAFF
TRBV5-5,TRBJ2-7,CASSGTQGGQYF
TRBV11-2,TRBJ1-3,CASSTRQVKSGNTIYF
TRBV5-1,TRBJ2-4,CASSLGTGRDIQYF
TRBV6-6,TRBJ2-7,CASSYGGGKYF
TRBV19,TRBJ1-2,CASTPGQGYGYTF
TRBV14,TRBJ2-5,CASSSRQGRETQYF
TRBV28,TRBJ2-2,CASRRETTGELFF
TRBV7-6,TRBJ2-3,CASSRDWSTDTQYF
TRBV7-6,TRBJ2-5,CASSFSGSSETQYF
TRBV4-1,NA,CASSLPSGSFPYEQYF